Listed below are T cell receptor beta chains from one sample, sequenced in a study of T cells after yellow fever vaccination. TCRdb used MiXCR to reprocess the 5' RACE reads, holding one entry per CDR3 protein. The sample contains more than 120,000 distinct CDR3 sequences, roughly 8% of which appear only once. The sample was CD4+ T cells sorted from PBMCs, taken 5 days after the yellow fever booster vaccination. The receptors stem from a young man who received the YFV17D yellow fever vaccine. Each CDR3 is given with its conserved first and last residue. The D gene is left open where the match is weak. Clone size is given for some rows only: seen once, a few or many times, or a class if the clone is expanded.

>-|TRBV4-3|TRBJ2-4|many
CASSQDSGQKVAKNIQYF
TGCGCCAGCAGCCAAGATAGTGGACAGAAAGTAGCCAAAAACATTCAGTACTTC
>-|TRBV7-8|TRBJ2-3|many
CASGRFTDTQYF
TGTGCCAGCGGGAGATTCACAGATACGCAGTATTTT
>-|TRBV5-1|TRBJ1-1|many
CASSLVWTANTEAFF
TGCGCCAGCAGCTTGGTGTGGACAGCGAACACTGAAGCTTTCTTT
>-|TRBV6-5|TRBJ2-3|many
CASSSWTDTDTQYF
TGTGCCAGCAGTTCGTGGACAGACACAGATACGCAGTATTTT
>TRBD1|TRBV5-6|TRBJ2-5|many
CASSLARQGQETQYF
TGTGCCAGCAGCTTGGCTAGACAGGGTCAAGAGACCCAGTACTTC
>-|TRBV7-2|TRBJ2-1|many
CASSHIGRVYNNNEQFF
TGTGCCAGCAGCCACATAGGGCGGGTGTATAACAACAATGAGCAGTTCTTC
>TRBD1|TRBV7-8|TRBJ2-1|few
CASSPRDRHYNEQFF
TGTGCCAGCAGCCCCCGGGACAGACACTACAATGAGCAGTTCTTC
>-|TRBV5-4|TRBJ2-1|-
CASSSGQFYNEQFF
TGTGCCAGCAGCTCAGGACAGTTCTACAATGAGCAGTTCTTC
>-|TRBV7-2|TRBJ2-7|many
CASSSGPPGEQYF
TGTGCCAGCAGCTCGGGCCCTCCAGGCGAGCAGTACTTC
>TRBD1|TRBV24-1|TRBJ2-5|many
CATSGPTGVETQYF
TGTGCCACCAGTGGTCCGACAGGGGTAGAGACCCAGTACTTC
>-|TRBV15|TRBJ2-1|many
CATSRVPMANEQFF
TGTGCCACCAGCAGAGTGCCGATGGCGAATGAGCAGTTCTTC
>-|TRBV6-1|TRBJ2-1|many
CASSDPGQILSYNEQFF
TGTGCCAGCAGTGACCCGGGACAAATACTCTCCTACAATGAGCAGTTCTTC
>TRBD2|TRBV7-9|TRBJ2-7|many
CASSLSGTTNEQYF
TGTGCCAGCAGCTTATCCGGGACTACCAACGAGCAGTACTTC
>TRBD1|TRBV11-2|TRBJ2-5|many
CASSPTIRGLGGTQYF
TGTGCCAGCAGCCCGACCATCAGGGGGCTCGGGGGGACCCAGTACTTC
>-|TRBV4-2|TRBJ2-1|-
CASSQELLWGNEQFF
TGTGCCAGCAGCCAAGAACTCCTCTGGGGCAATGAGCAGTTCTTC
>-|TRBV5-1|TRBJ2-7|many
CASSSPATGTYEQYF
TGCGCCAGCAGCTCTCCGGCGACAGGAACCTACGAGCAGTACTTC
>-|TRBV28|TRBJ2-7|many
CASSLHAGPSSYEQYF
TGTGCCAGCAGTTTACACGCGGGACCGAGCTCCTACGAGCAGTACTTC
>-|TRBV5-4|TRBJ2-7|many
CASSLEGLQREQYF
TGTGCCAGCAGCTTGGAAGGACTTCAAAGGGAGCAGTACTTC
>-|TRBV19|TRBJ1-1|many
CASSIDESGAAVYAFF
TGTGCCAGTAGTATAGACGAGTCGGGGGCGGCGGTGTACGCTTTCTTT
>-|TRBV7-9|TRBJ1-1|many
CASSLSDRPRTEAFF
TGTGCCAGCAGCTTATCTGACAGGCCGAGGACTGAAGCTTTCTTT
>-|TRBV27|TRBJ2-3|many
CASGLYTDTQYF
TGTGCCAGCGGCCTTTACACAGATACGCAGTATTTT
>TRBD1|TRBV20-1|TRBJ2-1|many
CSARSTGGNEQFF
TGCAGTGCTAGGTCAACAGGGGGAAATGAGCAGTTCTTC
>-|TRBV12-3/TRBV12-4|TRBJ2-2|many
CASSLLAGTYTGELFF
TGTGCCAGCAGTTTGCTCGCGGGTACTTACACCGGGGAGCTGTTTTTT
>TRBD1|TRBV5-1|TRBJ2-1|many
CASSVGHRGSTTEQFF
TGCGCCAGCAGCGTGGGCCACAGGGGGAGTACAACTGAGCAGTTCTTC
>-|TRBV28|TRBJ2-1|many
CASDNRFNEQFF
TGTGCCAGCGACAACAGGTTCAATGAGCAGTTCTTC
>TRBD1|TRBV7-2|TRBJ2-3|few
CASSASGTGNTDTQYF
TGTGCCAGCAGCGCATCCGGGACAGGGAACACAGATACGCAGTATTTT
>-|TRBV5-1|TRBJ2-3|many
CASSRGSSTDTQYF
TGCGCCAGCAGCCGGGGATCTAGCACAGATACGCAGTATTTT
>-|TRBV7-2|TRBJ1-2|many
CASSPDRNYGYTF
TGTGCCAGCAGCCCGGACAGAAACTATGGCTACACCTTC
>TRBD1|TRBV11-3|TRBJ2-2|many
CASRETGTVPGELFF
TGTGCCAGCAGAGAAACCGGGACAGTTCCCGGGGAGCTGTTTTTT
>TRBD1|TRBV24-1|TRBJ2-7|-
CATSDPGTGNYEQYF
TGTGCCACCAGTGACCCCGGGACAGGGAACTACGAGCAGTACTTC
>-|TRBV18|TRBJ2-3|many
CASSRRDSSTDTQYF
TGTGCCAGCTCACGGCGGGACAGTTCCACAGATACGCAGTATTTT
>-|TRBV20-1|TRBJ1-3|many
CSARQSSGNTIYF
TGCAGTGCTAGACAGAGCTCTGGAAACACCATATATTTT
>TRBD2|TRBV9|TRBJ2-7|-
CASSPSGSYYEQYF
TGTGCCAGCAGTCCTAGCGGGAGTTACTACGAGCAGTACTTC
>-|TRBV7-2|TRBJ2-1|many
CASSFGYPYNEQFF
TGTGCCAGCAGCTTTGGTTACCCCTACAATGAGCAGTTCTTC
>TRBD2|TRBV6-1|TRBJ2-3|few
CASRSAGQTDTQYF
TGTGCCAGCAGGTCAGCGGGGCAGACGGATACGCAGTATTTT
>-|TRBV6-5|TRBJ2-7|-
CASSYSPGETYEQYF
TGTGCCAGCAGTTACTCACCGGGAGAGACCTACGAGCAGTACTTC
>-|TRBV2|TRBJ2-7|many
CASSESAYEQYF
TGTGCCAGCAGTGAATCGGCCTACGAGCAGTACTTC